A single sample is the source of the 27 T cell receptor beta chains below, sequenced in a study of blood T cell repertoires in COVID-19. Assay: immunoSEQ multiplex PCR; the TCRdb copy retains only in-frame clones and omits some. The sample contains 84,000 or so clones, around 80% of which appear only once. The sample was peripheral blood. Receptors originate from an elderly man with active or convalescent COVID-19.

The chain combines TRBV7-2 with TRBJ2-3; 7 bases fit TRBD2. The CDR3 sequence is 16 residues long. Germline CDR1 reads SGHTA; CDR2 reads FQGNSA. V shed 1 base and J 6 bases; nucleotides not matched to a gene: 10. This CDR3 reads CASSLGASGEVDTQYF. In DNA, the CDR3 is TGTGCCAGCAGCTTAGGGGCAAGCGGGGAGGTCGATACGCAGTATTTT.

The CDR3 DNA reads TGTGCCATCAGTGAGTCGAAACAGACTAGCAATCAGCCCCAGCATTTT. It encodes CAISESKQTSNQPQHF. The gene calls are TRBV10-3 and TRBJ1-5; D gene unclear. The V and J ends lost 0 bases and 0 bases respectively, with 9 bases between them. The CDR3 has 16 residues. In germline, CDR1 is ENHRY, CDR2 SYGVKD.

The chain is built from TRBV7-9 and TRBJ2-1, with TRBD2 as a possible D gene (6 bases). Trimming took off 2 bases at V and 2 bases at J, with 10 bases between the two ends. This CDR3 region has 15 residues. From germline, CDR1 is SEHNR and CDR2 FQNEAQ (reference sequence). The DNA of the CDR3 is TGTGCCAGCAGCTTAACTAGCCTACCCTACAATGAGCAGTTCTTC. Its protein is CASSLTSLPYNEQFF.

This chain uses TRBV29-1 with TRBJ2-7; 8 nucleotides line up with TRBD1. After removal of 6 bases from V and 5 bases from J, the junction contained 6 bases not matched to a gene. CDR1 and CDR2 (germline): SQVTM, ANQGSEA. This CDR3 comprises 12 residues. The CDR3 coding sequence is TGCAGCGTGGTACAGGGGGTCAACGAGCAGTACTTC. Residues: CSVVQGVNEQYF.

This clone has a handful of counts. This chain joins TRBV27 and TRBJ2-6; 7 bases map to TRBD1. Germline values: CDR1 MNHEY, CDR2 SMNVEV (reference sequence). This CDR3 spans 15 amino acids. With 5 bases clipped from V and 4 bases from J, the junction kept 5 bases outside the gene matches. CDR3 loop: CASSMTGTGANVLTF. The CDR3 DNA reads as TGTGCCAGCAGTATGACAGGGACCGGGGCCAACGTCCTGACTTTC. The variable domain in full, with the rest retrieved from reference TRBV27 and TRBJ2-6, is EAQVTQNPRYLITVTGKKLTVTCSQNMNHEYMSWYRQDPGLGLRQIYYSMNVEVTDKGDVPEGYKVSRKEKRNFPLILESPSPNQTSLYFCASSMTGTGANVLTFGAGSRLTVL.

The rearrangement links TRBV19 to TRBJ1-1; D call uncertain. The germline V gene encodes CDR1 LNHDA and CDR2 SQIVND (reference sequence). V shed 7 bases and J shed 4 bases, with 16 bases lying between them. CDR3 length: 14 residues. CDR3 DNA sequence: TGTGCCAGTAATCATTATCGACAAACCACTGAAGCTTTCTTT. Its protein product is CASNHYRQTTEAFF.

The J gene is TRBJ2-3, the V gene TRBV7-6; 9 bases line up with TRBD1. V lost 5 bases, J lost 1 base, and 7 bases stayed unmatched. The germline V gene encodes CDR1 SGHVS and CDR2 FNYEAQ. The CDR3 totals 16 residues. The CDR3 nucleotides are TGTGCCAGCAGCATGAGACAGGGGGGCGGCACAGATACGCAGTATTTT. Translating it yields CASSMRQGGGTDTQYF.

This clone was recorded a few times. This chain links TRBV6-5 with TRBJ2-7; 7 bases are shared with TRBD1. V lost 8 bases to trimming and J lost 7 bases; unmatched junction nucleotides: 8. The germline gives CDR1 MNHEY, CDR2 SVGAGI. The CDR3 is 12 amino acids. The CDR3 DNA sequence: TGTGCCAGCGGAGTGTTCAGGGGGGAGCAGTACTTC. The encoded protein is CASGVFRGEQYF.

The chain employs TRBV11-2 and TRBJ2-1; D remains unclear. The CDR3 is made up of 13 amino acids. Germline V gene data show CDR1 as SGHAT and CDR2 as FQNNGV. The germline V and J ends were trimmed by 5 bases and 6 bases, with 11 bases remaining between them. The CDR3 here is CASSPRLTNEQFF. CDR3 nucleotides: TGTGCCAGCAGCCCGAGACTCACCAATGAGCAGTTCTTC. The full variable domain, its missing parts supplied by reference TRBV11-2 and TRBJ2-1, is EAGVAQSPRYKIIEKRQSVAFWCNPISGHATLYWYQQILGQGPKLLIQFQNNGVVDDSQLPKDRFSAERLKGVDSTLKIQPAKLEDSAVYLCASSPRLTNEQFFGPGTRLTVL.

The CDR3 DNA sequence: TGTGCCAGGACAGTGCGCGATGAGCAGTTCTTC. This sequence encodes CARTVRDEQFF. V usage is TRBV2 and J usage is TRBJ2-1; tentatively, D is TRBD1 (5 bases). Germline V gene data show CDR1 as SNHLY and CDR2 as FYNNEI. The length of the CDR3 is 11 residues. The V gene lost 9 bases and the J gene lost 8 bases, with 11 bases spanning the gap.

This sequence joins TRBV29-1 and TRBJ1-2, with 10 positions matching TRBD1. This CDR3 contains 19 residues. The junction had 17 bases not matched to a gene; V was cut back by 0 bases and J by 4 bases. From germline, CDR1 is SQVTM and CDR2 ANQGSEA. DNA for the CDR3: TGCAGCGTTGAAGATTGGCTCATGGACAGGGGGTTCAGGGTCTATGGCTACACCTTC. Its translation: CSVEDWLMDRGFRVYGYTF.

J is TRBJ2-1 and V is TRBV3-1 (or the pseudogene TRBV3-2), with 8 bases that match TRBD2. V lost 1 base to trimming and J lost 8 bases; unmatched junction nucleotides: 4. The CDR3 length is 14 residues. Germline CDR1 and CDR2: LGHDT and YNNKEL (reference sequence). CDR3 sequence: CASSQGSGRDEQFF. CDR3 nucleotide sequence: TGTGCCAGCAGCCAAGGTTCCGGGAGGGATGAGCAGTTCTTC.

The V gene is TRBV15, the J gene TRBJ2-7; D gene unclear. The CDR3 contains 12 residues. Germline lookup yields CDR1 LNHNV and CDR2 YYDKDF (reference sequence). V shed 1 base and J shed 7 bases, with 8 bases lying between them. The CDR3 loop reads CATSRAGWEQYF. CDR3 bases: TGTGCCACCAGCAGAGCAGGCTGGGAGCAGTACTTC.

Of note for this clone: The same CDR3 arises from other DNA sequences in this sample as well. The chain links TRBV14 to TRBJ1-6; 10 bases align to TRBD1. The germline CDR1 and CDR2 sequences are SGHDN and FVKESK. The V and J ends lost 0 bases and 9 bases, in that order; junction bases with no gene match: 2. CDR3 length: 15 residues. The CDR3 bases are TGTGCCAGCAGCCAAGAAGGACAGGGGGGTTCACCCCTCCACTTT. This translates into CASSQEGQGGSPLHF.

This clone has a handful of counts. This rearrangement joins TRBV2 to TRBJ1-4; tentatively, D is TRBD1 (5 bases). V was clipped by 2 bases and J by 8 bases, with 12 bases between them. In germline, CDR1 is SNHLY, CDR2 FYNNEI. The CDR3 has 14 residues. The CDR3 DNA follows: TGTGCCAGCAGTGAAATCTTCAGGGCCGAAAAACTGTTTTTT. Residues: CASSEIFRAEKLFF.

This chain uses TRBV6-5 with TRBJ2-7, with 9 bases matching TRBD2. The CDR3 covers 15 residues. Losses at the gene ends were 5 bases for V and 0 bases for J; bases not matched to a gene: 5. Germline V gene data show CDR1 as MNHEY and CDR2 as SVGAGI. Here the CDR3 DNA reads TGTGCCAGCAGTCGTAGCGGGGGCAGCTCCTACGAGCAGTACTTC. This encodes CASSRSGGSSYEQYF.

There are a few counts of this clone. The chain employs TRBV5-6 and TRBJ1-5; 8 positions match TRBD1. The CDR3 runs to 18 residues. Germline loops: CDR1 SGHDT, CDR2 YYEEEE. Trimming at V came to 4 bases and at J to 2 bases, leaving 14 bases not matched to a gene. As DNA, the CDR3 is TGTGCCAGCAGCCTCAGGACAGGGTCGGAGTGGGGCAATCAGCCCCAGCATTTT. Translating gives CASSLRTGSEWGNQPQHF.

The chain uses TRBV14 and TRBJ2-7; TRBD1 matches at 7 bases. V was clipped by 4 bases and J by 3 bases; unmatched bases: 3. CDR1 is SGHDN and CDR2 is FVKESK in the germline V gene. CDR3 length equals 13 residues. CDR3 DNA: TGTGCCAGCAGCCGGGACAGAAACTACGAGCAGTACTTC. Encoded protein: CASSRDRNYEQYF.

This clone was observed a single time. The chain links TRBV18 to TRBJ2-5; unclear D gene. V lost 6 bases to trimming and J lost 1 base, with 12 bases between them. Germline V gives CDR1 KGHSH, CDR2 LQKENI. The length of the CDR3 is 14 residues. Written as DNA, the CDR3 is TGTGCCAGCTCCCCGGCAGGATCCCAAGAGACCCAGTACTTC. It is translated as CASSPAGSQETQYF.

This chain connects TRBV30 to TRBJ1-2; unclear D gene. The CDR3 totals 12 residues. Germline V gene lookup returns CDR1 GTSNPN and CDR2 SVGIG (reference sequence). Trimming removed 1 base from V and 8 bases from J, with 11 bases in between. The CDR3 nucleotides read TGTGCCTGGAGTGGGGGTGCGGGCGGCTACACCTTC. This sequence encodes CAWSGGAGGYTF.

This chain uses TRBV6-4 with TRBJ1-5; a weak D match, TRBD1 (5 bases). V gave up 5 bases and J gave up 5 bases, with 10 bases separating them. This CDR3 contains 13 residues. Germline CDR1 and CDR2: MRHNA and SNTAGT. CDR3 sequence: CASSPREDQPQHF. The CDR3 nucleotides are TGTGCCAGCAGTCCCAGGGAAGATCAGCCCCAGCATTTT.

This sequence joins TRBV14 and TRBJ1-2, with TRBD1 matching 7 bases. The V and J ends lost 0 bases and 5 bases, in that order; junction bases with no gene match: 6. This CDR3 has 15 residues. Germline CDR1 is SGHDN and CDR2 is FVKESK. The CDR3 here is CASSQDLGGVYGYTF. The DNA for the CDR3 is TGTGCCAGCAGCCAAGATCTAGGGGGCGTTTATGGCTACACCTTC. The variable domain in full, with the rest retrieved from reference TRBV14 and TRBJ1-2, is EAGVTQFPSHSVIEKGQTVTLRCDPISGHDNLYWYRRVMGKEIKFLLHFVKESKQDESGMPNNRFLAERTGGTYSTLKVQPAELEDSGVYFCASSQDLGGVYGYTFGSGTRLTVV.

The rearrangement uses TRBV28 and TRBJ2-3, with 10 positions matching TRBD2. V was clipped by 5 bases and J by 2 bases; unmatched bases: 10. The germline gives CDR1 MDHEN, CDR2 SYDVKM. The CDR3 consists of 17 residues. The CDR3 spells CASSPGGAGGTTDTQYF. CDR3 in DNA: TGTGCCAGCAGTCCCGGTGGAGCGGGAGGGACCACAGATACGCAGTATTTT.

This clone was observed many times. V and J are TRBV5-1 and TRBJ2-7; 8 positions agree with TRBD1. This CDR3 region has 13 residues. Germline V gives CDR1 SGHRS, CDR2 YFSETQ. V lost 4 bases to trimming and J lost 4 bases; unmatched junction nucleotides: 4. CDR3 protein: CASSGGQAYEQYF. CDR3 nucleotides: TGCGCCAGCAGCGGGGGACAGGCGTACGAGCAGTACTTC.

This chain connects TRBV6-5 to TRBJ1-3; D gene unclear. The CDR3 is made up of 14 amino acids. CDR1 and CDR2 (germline): MNHEY, SVGAGI. The germline V and J ends were trimmed by 4 bases and 0 bases, with 7 bases remaining between them. The CDR3 loop reads CASSLHLSGNTIYF. In DNA, the CDR3 is TGTGCCAGCAGTTTACATCTCTCTGGAAACACCATATATTTT.

This chain connects TRBV6-2 or TRBV6-3 to TRBJ1-1; D is unresolved. V lost 2 bases and J lost 0, with 13 bases in between. This CDR3 contains 16 residues. Per germline, CDR1 MNHEY and CDR2 SVGEGT. This CDR3 reads CASSYPRESMNTEAFF. The CDR3 DNA is TGTGCCAGCAGTTACCCGCGAGAATCCATGAACACTGAAGCTTTCTTT.

The gene calls are TRBV19 and TRBJ2-2; D remains ambiguous. Looked up from germline, CDR1 is LNHDA and CDR2 is SQIVND (reference sequence). The CDR3 totals 15 residues. V was shortened by 3 bases and J by 5 bases, with 13 bases between the two germline ends. The CDR3 nucleotides are TGTGCCAGTAGTATGGAGCTCCCCCGGACCGGGGAGCTGTTTTTT. Protein product: CASSMELPRTGELFF.